The entry below describes one TCR beta chain. Then a second PCR, running about 6 to 11 cycles, was carried out with a sample-barcoded 5' primer and a J-beta primer mix. Via MiXCR, TCRdb re-called the 5' RACE reads, giving one row per CDR3 protein. The sample carries about 580,000 distinct CDR3 sequences, around half recorded once. The sample is drawn from a study of blood T cells in healthy people across ages. J was trimmed by 2 bases and V by 6 bases; bases with no gene match: 3. Germline CDR1 MNHNY, CDR2 SVGAGI (reference sequence). The CDR3 length is 14 residues. This chain links TRBV6-6 with TRBJ1-3; TRBD1 matches at 8 bases. The origin of this receptor is a man older than 75 in good health. The sequencing input was blood. The CDR3: CASSRDRTGNTIYF. CDR3 nucleotide sequence: TGTGCCAGCAGCCGGGACAGGACTGGAAACACCATATATTTT.